This record covers a single T cell receptor (beta chain). The sample is drawn from a study of preoperative IRX-2 immunotherapy in early breast cancer. Treatment reported: preoperative locoregional IRX-2 cytokine immunotherapy. This phase Ib study tested locoregional IRX-2 cytokine immunotherapy given before surgery. Assay used: immunoSEQ multiplex PCR; TCRdb lists only in-frame clones, some missing. The repertoire includes about 42,000 clones, approximately 75% of them detected once, and approximately 1.2% sits in the top ten. Germline V gene lookup returns CDR1 KGHSH and CDR2 LQKENI. After removal of 3 bases from V and 0 bases from J, the junction contained 5 bases not matched to a gene. This CDR3 has 16 residues.

The starting material was tumor tissue, obtained after IRX-2 immunotherapy. This sequence was found in a human donor with breast cancer. The rearrangement uses TRBV18 and TRBJ2-7; TRBD2 matches at 10 bases. The CDR3 DNA sequence: TGTGCCAGCTCACCCCGTAGCGGGAGGAGCTCCTACGAGCAGTACTTC. This codes for CASSPRSGRSSYEQYF. Full variable domain (outside the CDR3, taken from reference TRBV18 and TRBJ2-7): NAGVMQNPRHLVRRRGQEARLRCSPMKGHSHVYWYRQLPEEGLKFMVYLQKENIIDESGMPKERFSAEFPKEGPSILRIQQVVRGDSAAYFCASSPRSGRSSYEQYFGPGTRLTVT.